Reported below is one T cell receptor beta chain. Its binding antigen is unknown. The cohort comprised 666 healthy bone marrow donors. At the time of sampling, every cohort member was nominally healthy, though immune exposures that went unrecorded were likely present. The donor tested CMV seronegative, placing the donor among the 352 seronegative members of the cohort. A peripheral blood sample was provided by each donor, and peripheral blood mononuclear cells were used for TCR beta sequencing. Genomic DNA was extracted from the blood cell samples with the Qiagen DNeasy Blood Extraction Kit. The method behind the library was the immunoSEQ multiplex PCR assay. For the multiplex PCR, a mixture combining 60 forward primers for TCR Vbeta segments and 13 reverse primers for TCR Jbeta segments was used. The CDR3 region of rearranged TCR beta genes was amplified from genomic DNA with a multiplex PCR assay. Amplified TCR beta libraries were sequenced as 87-base-pair reads on the Illumina HiSeq System. The study's own analysis went as follows. A later analysis counted tens of millions of unique TCR beta chains across the 650 to 700 repertoires, and some 11 million of these chains were shared by at least two donors. Raw reads were error-corrected and collapsed into unique sequences by a nearest-neighbor algorithm in which closely related sequences were merged to remove PCR and sequencing errors. V, D and J gene segments were assigned by aligning CDR3 sequences to IMGT reference sequences. For a sequence to be retained, a match of at least six nucleotides to both a V gene segment and a J gene segment was required. A rearrangement was called productive if the CDR3 had no stop codons and remained in frame with V and J, and every other rearrangement was called non-productive. Following IMGT convention, CDR3 was defined as the stretch from the second conserved V-encoded cysteine to the conserved J-encoded phenylalanine. Sequences without an unambiguous match to a single V gene segment were excluded from the earlier analysis of approximately 560 of the donors. An earlier analysis of 500 to 600 of the donors classified V segments as functional when productive rearrangements were above 56.7% and as segregating when the standard deviation between donors was above 5%. A statistical classification framework was built to diagnose cytomegalovirus status from the catalog of TCR beta chain sequences. In a later analysis, TCR nucleotide sequences were compared against IMGT/GENE-DB human TR gene sequences so that V and J genes could be assigned. The TCRdist pipeline was used in a later analysis to assign CDR3 sequences and most-parsimonious VDJ recombination scenarios. In a later analysis, each TCR beta chain was defined by its CDR3 amino acid sequence together with its V-gene family, and reads without a unique V-gene family were excluded. A later analysis removed 592 highly shared, low-generation-probability nucleotide sequences to deal with suspected cross-contamination and a sequencing artifact. In a later analysis, a clonal expansion index for each public chain was calculated from normalized within-repertoire ranks of inferred template counts. In a later analysis, generation probabilities were computed using a VDJ recombination model fitted to out-of-frame rearrangements, and the results were checked against IGoR. Hypergeometric tests were used in a later analysis to score TCR-TCR, TCR-HLA and TCR-CMV co-occurrence, with a repertoire-size bias correction applied to the TCR pairs. False discovery rates were estimated in a later analysis by permuting HLA or CMV assignments 20 times. A later analysis grouped co-occurring TCRs with DBSCAN, adding TCRdist sequence similarity when clustering within HLA-allele-positive subsets. Repertoires with fewer than 30,000 or more than 120,000 public chains were left out of co-occurrence clustering, as were about five repertoires with anomalous nucleotide sharing. What TCRdb holds here is the immuneACCESS table cut down to in-frame rearrangements. Part of the clones is not present; checked against another copy, under half of the missing clones reflect an unresolved V gene, and the others are unexplained. The V and J calls and the clone size are those of that table, but D and trimming were determined from the DNA. The sample's table covers around 150,000 clones. 1% to 1.5% of the sample is in the top ten clones.

The data were taken from a study of cytomegalovirus exposure and HLA in healthy donors listed by TCRdb under 2017. Background for the entire study: An earlier analysis of roughly 500 of the donors reported more than 250 Gb of sequence data and some 120 million unique TCR beta sequences from roughly 200 million T cells. Approximately 300 gigabases of sequencing data and roughly 80 million unique TCR sequences made up an early release that covered 500 to 700 HLA-typed donors. Of the approximately 370 genotyped donors, approximately 80% were placed in the genetic ancestry cluster associated with self-reported Caucasian donors. The study aimed to test whether cataloging public T cell receptors could reveal signatures of past pathogen exposure. Using immunosequencing, the study profiled T cell repertoires from some 670 subjects and related those repertoires to cytomegalovirus serostatus. In addition to the first cohort of 666 subjects, a separate validation cohort of approximately 130 different subjects was used. High-throughput TCR immunosequencing, statistical association of individual TCRs with disease status, and machine learning were combined to predict cytomegalovirus infection status. A later analysis re-examined previously published TCR beta repertoires from roughly 720 donors and added high-resolution HLA genotyping to investigate patterns of TCR occurrence. Rather than using new phenotypic data, the later analysis identified candidate immune exposures from TCR beta sequences and from how often those sequences occurred across donors. In an earlier analysis of a few hundred of the donors, high-throughput TCR beta sequencing was used to judge whether each TCR beta V gene segment behaved as functional or pseudogenic. Donor age, sex, ethnicity and CMV serostatus were compiled alongside the repertoire data. In a later genetic analysis, genome-wide SNP genotypes for about 60% of the 666 donors were used, and that subset was treated as a discovery cohort. Every repertoire in the discovery cohort had been generated on one and the same sequencing platform. HLA typing included class I and class II loci at four-digit resolution. Typing coverage differed by locus: A, B, C, DRB1 and DQB1 were typed in roughly 620-630 donors, DQA1 in approximately 520, DPA1 in nearly 610, and DPB1 in 450 to 490. Because of strong linkage in the cohort, a handful of DR-DQ haplotypes were treated as single units for association and clustering. Among 300 to 450 genotyped donors of the cohort, an average of 235,054 unique TCR beta nucleotide sequences were sequenced per donor, roughly 20% of them non-productive.

From cysteine to phenylalanine, the CDR3 is 16 amino acids long. This entry keeps only the CDR3 DNA: 48 bases, framed from base 1. CDR1 and CDR2, per the germline V gene, are MGHRA and YSYEKL. Clipping removes 3 bases from V and 0 bases from J, with 8 as the unmatched junction base count. General study outcomes and caveats: Most TCR sequences were observed very rarely across donors, whereas some public TCRs were present in many individuals. In a later analysis, several top co-occurrence clusters were reported to appear linked to parvovirus B19, influenza, CMV and Epstein-Barr virus. Correlated functional status among segregating V segments might reflect linkage disequilibrium, but an unknown experimental factor could not be ruled out. Because counts were too low, fewer than 20 rarely observed V segments, including chromosome 9 orphons, were excluded from the earlier analysis of some 540 of the donors. The classifier was reported to diagnose cytomegalovirus status with high specificity and sensitivity in both the original and validation cohorts. The authors suggested that the approach could potentially be extended to other disease states and immunological phenotypes. In vitro tests confirmed that a few of the cytomegalovirus-associated TCR beta chains recognize cytomegalovirus antigens. The study gave a list of under 200 TCR beta chains associated with cytomegalovirus. The only immune exposure information available for the cohort was CMV serostatus. Most CMV-associated TCR beta chains appeared to be HLA-restricted in a later analysis, and the HLA associations seemed to be driven largely by CMV exposure. A cluster of highly shared sequence variants was judged likely to be a technical artifact of the sequencing pipeline. Only TCR beta chains were sequenced in this cohort, and the absence of alpha or paired-chain data limited detectable features. Broadly in line with IMGT annotations, most TCR beta V segments showed up in productive rearrangements about 87% or about 30% of the time in an earlier analysis of about 500 of the donors. A later analysis found that HLA-associated TCR beta chains were more clonally expanded and had lower generation probabilities than equally common non-associated chains. A further reported finding was that TCR beta sequences accurately predicted the HLA-A and HLA-B alleles for most subjects in the first cohort. Specific HLA alleles were associated with more than 15,000 TCR beta sequences at a false discovery rate of 0.05 in a later analysis. Strong co-occurrence of HLA alleles, especially DR and DQ, made assigning TCR associations to individual alleles difficult. Because HLA typing was missing for some donors at each locus, association tests included only the typed subset. The 87-base-pair reads could not distinguish some IMGT-functional V segments, including TRBV6-2 and TRBV6-3, so those segments were excluded. In a later genetic analysis, fewer N-insertions in productive TCRs were reported among donors in an Asian-associated ancestry cluster than the 666-donor mean. According to a later analysis, TCR association rates differed among HLA loci, with DRB1 alleles showing the most associated TCRs and HLA-C alleles showing the fewest. In a later genetic analysis, a missense DCLRE1C variant was associated with V-gene and J-gene trimming of TCR beta chains, and the association was replicated in an independent cohort. Roughly uniform sequencing depth across donors was assumed in presence/absence analyses, although this assumption may not hold.

The chain employs TRBV4-1 and TRBJ2-7; 7 central bases correspond to TRBD2. Sequencing was performed on PBMCs. The sequence derives from a woman aged 60-75 years in good health and CMV-seronegative. The nucleotide sequence is given as TGCGCCAGCAGCCAGGGCTTCGGGAGGACCTCCTACGAGCAGTACTTC. It translates to CASSQGFGRTSYEQYF.